This T cell receptor beta chain was profiled in a study of CD8 T cells in Susac syndrome (dated by TCRdb to between 2018 and 2021). For the wider study: Repertoire sequencing was used to test whether CD8+ T cell activation and differentiation in Susac syndrome was antigen driven.

Turning to this clonotype: Its antigen target is currently unknown. There are no base qualities to consult, and no much larger clone falls within one base.

The research as a whole found: The number of individuals in the TCR sequencing and HLA analysis was acknowledged as relatively small.

RNA was extracted using the RNeasy kit, and roughly 0.45 to 1 microgram was reverse transcribed with random hexamers. TCR beta CDR3 regions were amplified with the immunoSEQ multiplex PCR assay covering 54 Vbeta and 13 Jbeta segments. PCR amplification bias was corrected using a synthetic template baseline for primer optimization and computational correction. The study's processing was this. Only productive sequences were kept, with reads annotated to V, D and J genes according to IMGT and analyzed in immunoSEQ Analyzer. Clonality was computed as one minus Shannon entropy normalized by log2 of the number of productive unique sequences. For each patient and control, public and private clones were evaluated within the 100 most prevalent clones. Susac-specific clones were defined as absent from healthy and MS cohorts, around 970 published viral clones and other ImmuneACCESS disease sequences. The public sequencing data were trimmed at Q25 with fastp and processed into clonotypes with MiXCR by TCRdb, which kept only in-frame beta chains. Rows are combined by CDR3 protein, so each entry shows the most common genes and DNA. These V and J calls originate from TCRdb's pipeline instead of the authors' own analysis. Across this sample there are about 120,000 distinct CDR3 sequences, with 85% to 95% seen only once. The ten largest clones add up to around 0.085% of the sample.

Peripheral blood CD8+ and CD4+ T cells from healthy donors, Susac syndrome patients and multiple sclerosis patients were profiled using high-throughput TCR beta sequencing. Multiple sclerosis controls were treatment-naive patients with stable or active relapsing-remitting disease fulfilling revised McDonald criteria. Bulk CD8+ and CD4+ T cells were purified magnetically by negative isolation, whereas CD8+ TEMRA cells were enriched by FACS. Blood was drawn into EDTA tubes, processed within 24 hours, and PBMCs were isolated by density gradient centrifugation. PBMCs intended for TCR sequencing were cryopreserved in liquid nitrogen and thawed later in a water bath at 37 degrees C. Purity of sorted or isolated CD4+, CD8+ and CD8+ TEMRA cells was at least 90%. Taken from cysteine to phenylalanine, the CDR3 has 17 residues. Only the CDR3 region is kept as DNA, spanning 51 bases read in frame from base 1. V is cut by 3 bases and J by 0 bases, and the space between the germline ends is 16 bases. From a lookup of the germline V gene (reference sequence), CDR1 and CDR2 are MNHEY and SMNVEV.

The sequence joins TRBV27 to TRBJ2-3, with the D gene call left open. The clonotype comes from a human donor with multiple sclerosis. Sequences were obtained from CD4+ T cells from PBMCs. CDR3 reads: CASSFLRRSTSTDTQYF. In nucleotide form, the sequence is TGTGCCAGCAGTTTCTTGAGGCGGAGTACTAGCACAGATACGCAGTATTTT.